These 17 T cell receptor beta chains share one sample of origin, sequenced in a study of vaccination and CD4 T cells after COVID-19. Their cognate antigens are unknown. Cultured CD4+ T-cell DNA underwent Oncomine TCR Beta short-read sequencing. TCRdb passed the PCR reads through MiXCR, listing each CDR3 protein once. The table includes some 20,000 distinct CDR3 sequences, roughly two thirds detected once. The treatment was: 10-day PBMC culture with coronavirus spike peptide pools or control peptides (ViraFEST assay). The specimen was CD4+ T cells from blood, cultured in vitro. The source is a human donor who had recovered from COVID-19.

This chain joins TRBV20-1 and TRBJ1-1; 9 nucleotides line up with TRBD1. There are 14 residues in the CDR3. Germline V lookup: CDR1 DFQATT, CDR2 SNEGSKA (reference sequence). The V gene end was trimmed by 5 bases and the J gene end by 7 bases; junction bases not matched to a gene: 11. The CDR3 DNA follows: TGCAGTGCTCGGGACAGGGCCAGGTCCAGTGAAGCTTTCTTT. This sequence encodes CSARDRARSSEAFF.

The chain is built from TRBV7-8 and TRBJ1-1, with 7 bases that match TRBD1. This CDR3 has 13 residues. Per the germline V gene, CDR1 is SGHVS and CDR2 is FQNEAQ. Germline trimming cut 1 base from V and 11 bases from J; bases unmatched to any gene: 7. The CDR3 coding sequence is TGTGCCAGCAGCTTAGAGGGGGCTTTAAGGGCTTTCTTT. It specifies CASSLEGALRAFF. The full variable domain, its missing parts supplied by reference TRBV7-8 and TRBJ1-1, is GAGVSQSPRYKVAKRGQDVALRCDPISGHVSLFWYQQALGQGPEFLTYFQNEAQLDKSGLPSDRFFAERPEGSVSTLKIQRTQQEDSAVYLCASSLEGALRAFFGQGTRLTVV.

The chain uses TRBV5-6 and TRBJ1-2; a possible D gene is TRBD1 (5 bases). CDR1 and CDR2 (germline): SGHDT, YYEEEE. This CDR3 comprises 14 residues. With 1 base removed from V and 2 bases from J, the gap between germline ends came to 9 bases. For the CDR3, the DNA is TGTGCCAGCAGCTTGAGGGGCGGAAACTATGGCTACACCTTC. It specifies CASSLRGGNYGYTF.

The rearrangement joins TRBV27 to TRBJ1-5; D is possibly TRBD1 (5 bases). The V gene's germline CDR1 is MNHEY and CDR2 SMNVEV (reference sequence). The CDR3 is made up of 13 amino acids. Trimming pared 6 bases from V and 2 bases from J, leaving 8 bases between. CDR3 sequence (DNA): TGTGCCAGCAGCAGGGAGCGCAATCAGCCCCAGCATTTT. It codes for CASSRERNQPQHF.

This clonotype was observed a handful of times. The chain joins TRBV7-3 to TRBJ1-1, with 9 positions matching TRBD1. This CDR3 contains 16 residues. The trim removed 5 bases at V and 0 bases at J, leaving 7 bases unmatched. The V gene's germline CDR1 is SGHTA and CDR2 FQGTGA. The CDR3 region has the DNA TGTGCCAGCAGCGGGACGGGACAGGGTATGAACACTGAAGCTTTCTTT. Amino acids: CASSGTGQGMNTEAFF.

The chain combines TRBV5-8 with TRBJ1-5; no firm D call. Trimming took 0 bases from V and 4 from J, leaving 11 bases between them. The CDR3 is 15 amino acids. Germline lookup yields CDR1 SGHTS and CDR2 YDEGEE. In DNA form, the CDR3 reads TGTGCCAGCAGCTTGGCGGTGGGTTTTAATCAGCCCCAGCATTTT. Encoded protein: CASSLAVGFNQPQHF.

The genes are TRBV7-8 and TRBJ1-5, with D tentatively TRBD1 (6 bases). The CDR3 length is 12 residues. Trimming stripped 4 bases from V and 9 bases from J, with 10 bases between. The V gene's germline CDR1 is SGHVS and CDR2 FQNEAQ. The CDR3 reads CASSSGAGPQHF. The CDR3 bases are TGTGCCAGCAGCTCGGGGGCGGGGCCCCAGCATTTT.

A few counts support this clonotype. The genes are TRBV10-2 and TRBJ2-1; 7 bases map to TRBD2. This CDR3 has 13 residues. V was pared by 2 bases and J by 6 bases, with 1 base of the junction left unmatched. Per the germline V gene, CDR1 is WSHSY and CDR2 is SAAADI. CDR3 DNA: TGCGCCAGCAGTGAGACGGGAGGCAATGAGCAGTTCTTC. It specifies CASSETGGNEQFF.

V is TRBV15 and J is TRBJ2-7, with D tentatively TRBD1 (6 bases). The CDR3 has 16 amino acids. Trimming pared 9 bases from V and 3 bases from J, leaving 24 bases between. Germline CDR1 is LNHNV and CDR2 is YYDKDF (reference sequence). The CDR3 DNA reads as TGTGCCACTTCGGAAGGTCCGGACAGCGGATTCTACGAGCAGTACTTC. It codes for CATSEGPDSGFYEQYF. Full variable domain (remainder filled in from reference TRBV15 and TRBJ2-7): DAMVIQNPRYQVTQFGKPVTLSCSQTLNHNVMYWYQQKSSQAPKLLFHYYDKDFNNEADTPDNFQSRRPNTSFCFLDIRSPGLGDTAMYLCATSEGPDSGFYEQYFGPGTRLTVT.

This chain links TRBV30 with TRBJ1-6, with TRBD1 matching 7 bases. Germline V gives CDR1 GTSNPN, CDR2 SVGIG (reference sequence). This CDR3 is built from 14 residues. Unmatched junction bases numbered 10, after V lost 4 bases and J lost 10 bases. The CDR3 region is CAWISGQHHSPLHF. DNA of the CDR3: TGTGCCTGGATTTCGGGACAGCATCACTCACCCCTCCACTTT.

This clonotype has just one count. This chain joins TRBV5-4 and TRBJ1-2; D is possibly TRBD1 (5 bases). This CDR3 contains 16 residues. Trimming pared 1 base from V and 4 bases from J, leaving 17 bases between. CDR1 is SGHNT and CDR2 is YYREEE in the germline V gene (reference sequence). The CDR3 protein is CASSLIGSGSIYGYTF. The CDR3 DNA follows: TGTGCCAGCAGCTTGATCGGGTCAGGGAGTATCTATGGCTACACCTTC.

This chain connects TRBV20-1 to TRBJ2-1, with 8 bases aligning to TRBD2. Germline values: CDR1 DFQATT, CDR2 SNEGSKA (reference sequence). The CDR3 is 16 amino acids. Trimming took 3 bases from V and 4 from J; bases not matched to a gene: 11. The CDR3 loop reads CSARDSGKGYYNEQFF. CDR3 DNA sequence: TGCAGTGCTAGGGATAGCGGGAAGGGCTATTACAATGAGCAGTTCTTC.

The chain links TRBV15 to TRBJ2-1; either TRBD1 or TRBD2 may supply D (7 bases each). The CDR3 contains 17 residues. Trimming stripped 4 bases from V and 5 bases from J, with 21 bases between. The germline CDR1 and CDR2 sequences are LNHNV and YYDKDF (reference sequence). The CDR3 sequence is CATSTKRSGTADNEQFF. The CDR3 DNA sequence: TGTGCCACCAGCACGAAAAGGAGCGGGACAGCCGACAATGAGCAGTTCTTC.

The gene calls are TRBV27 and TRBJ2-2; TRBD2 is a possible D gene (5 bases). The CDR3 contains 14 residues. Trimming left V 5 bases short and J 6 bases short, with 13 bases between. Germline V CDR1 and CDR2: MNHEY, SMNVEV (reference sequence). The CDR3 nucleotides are TGTGCCAGCAGTCCGGTAGCGAATTCCGGGGAGCTGTTTTTT. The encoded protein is CASSPVANSGELFF.

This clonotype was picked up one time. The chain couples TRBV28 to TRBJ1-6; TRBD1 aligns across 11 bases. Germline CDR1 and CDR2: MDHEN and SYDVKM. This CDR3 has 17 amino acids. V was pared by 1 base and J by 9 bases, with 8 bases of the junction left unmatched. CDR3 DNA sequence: TGTGCCAGCAGTTTATCCGGGACAGGGGGTTACGGTTCACCCCTCCACTTT. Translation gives CASSLSGTGGYGSPLHF.

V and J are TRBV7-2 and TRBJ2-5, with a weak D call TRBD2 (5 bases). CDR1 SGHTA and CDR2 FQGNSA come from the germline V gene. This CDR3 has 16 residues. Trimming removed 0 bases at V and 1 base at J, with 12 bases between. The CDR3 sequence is CASSLAKGSFQETQYF. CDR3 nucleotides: TGTGCCAGCAGCTTAGCGAAAGGGAGTTTCCAAGAGACCCAGTACTTC.

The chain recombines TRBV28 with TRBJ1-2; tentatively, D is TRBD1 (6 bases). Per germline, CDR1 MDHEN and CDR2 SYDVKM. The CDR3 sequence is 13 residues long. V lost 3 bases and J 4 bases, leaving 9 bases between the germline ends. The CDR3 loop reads CASSLGASYGYTF. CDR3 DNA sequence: TGTGCCAGCAGTTTGGGGGCCAGCTATGGCTACACCTTC.